The next 18 T cell receptor beta chains were all read from a single sample in a study of T-cell reconstitution after alpha-beta-depleted transplantation in children. Preparation of the TCRbeta library involved a method that used unique molecular identifiers. MiXCR was run by TCRdb on the PCR reads, yielding one entry per CDR3 protein. The profile covers hundreds of thousands of distinct CDR3 sequences, with more than 10% appearing a single time and roughly 2.8% taken by the ten largest. This material consisted of PBMCs from the stem cell graft donor, taken from the stem cell graft. The receptors derive from a human donor who donated a stem cell graft to a child with acute lymphoblastic leukemia.

This clonotype has at least ten counts. The chain couples TRBV7-2 to TRBJ2-3; 9 bases align to TRBD2. This CDR3 contains 15 residues. Germline-derived CDR1 and CDR2 are SGHTA and FQGNSA. V lost 2 bases to trimming and J lost 0 bases; unmatched junction nucleotides: 0. CDR3 in amino acids: CASSLLAGSTDTQYF. The CDR3 DNA is TGTGCCAGCAGCTTACTAGCGGGAAGCACAGATACGCAGTATTTT. The complete variable domain, with remaining parts taken from reference TRBV7-2 and TRBJ2-3, reads GAGVSQSPSNKVTEKGKDVELRCDPISGHTALYWYRQSLGQGLEFLIYFQGNSAPDKSGLPSDRFSAERTGGSVSTLTIQRTQQEDSAVYLCASSLLAGSTDTQYFGPGTRLTVL.

Points on this clonotype: This may be a read error: a much more frequent sequence differs by one nucleotide. The CDR3 ends on some other residue instead of the conserved phenylalanine or tryptophan, so this is likely a read error. The V call is TRBV9, the J call TRBJ2-3; D not certain. V lost 4 bases, J lost 0 bases, and 9 bases lay in between. The CDR3 is 14 residues long. CDR1 is SGDLS, CDR2 YYNGEE, per germline. In DNA form, the CDR3 reads TGTGCCAGCAGCCGTTATCCTAGCACAGATACGCAGTATTCT. This gives the protein CASSRYPSTDTQYS.

At least ten counts were recorded for this clonotype. The chain links TRBV2 to TRBJ2-5, with a tentative D call TRBD1 (5 bases). V was pared by 0 bases and J by 1 base, with 12 bases between. CDR1 and CDR2 from the germline V gene are SNHLY and FYNNEI. The CDR3 runs to 16 residues. For the CDR3, the DNA is TGTGCCAGCAGTGAAGCGCTTCGCAGGGTCCAAGAGACCCAGTACTTC. Translating gives CASSEALRRVQETQYF.

Many counts were recorded for this clonotype. The V call is TRBV6-1, the J call TRBJ2-5; D tentatively reads TRBD1 or TRBD2 (5 bases each). CDR1 MNHNS and CDR2 SASEGT come from the germline V gene. This CDR3 region has 14 residues. Trimming removed 5 bases at V and 2 bases at J, with 12 bases between. CDR3 in amino acids: CASSPRDGQETQYF. Written as DNA, the CDR3 is TGTGCCAGCAGTCCTCGGGACGGACAAGAGACCCAGTACTTC.

This clonotype was observed at least ten times. V usage is TRBV6-6 and J usage is TRBJ2-1; D is possibly TRBD1 (6 bases). The CDR3 contains 12 residues. From germline, CDR1 is MNHNY and CDR2 SVGAGI (reference sequence). Trimming pared 10 bases from V and 7 bases from J, leaving 14 bases between. The CDR3, as DNA: TGTGCCACACAGGGACCGACTAATGAGCAGTTCTTC. Encoded protein: CATQGPTNEQFF.

This clonotype was detected ten times or more. V gene TRBV5-1 combines with J gene TRBJ1-1; D perhaps matches TRBD1 (5 bases). CDR1 is SGHRS, CDR2 YFSETQ, per germline. V dropped 6 bases and J dropped 1 base, with 10 bases sitting between them. The CDR3 extends over 13 amino acids. The CDR3 here is CASTRDGNTEAFF. The CDR3 nucleotides read TGCGCCAGCACCAGGGACGGGAACACTGAAGCTTTCTTT. The full variable domain, rest sourced from reference TRBV5-1 and TRBJ1-1, is KAGVTQTPRYLIKTRGQQVTLSCSPISGHRSVSWYQQTPGQGLQFLFEYFSETQRNKGNFPGRFSGRQFSNSRSEMNVSTLELGDSALYLCASTRDGNTEAFFGQGTRLTVV.

The rearrangement uses TRBV12-3 or TRBV12-4 and TRBJ1-5; D not certain. This CDR3 has 14 amino acids. The V end was cut by 5 bases, the J end by 5 bases, with 13 bases between. The CDR3 nucleotides are TGTGCCAGCAGTACCGACGGACCTCATCAGCCCCAGCATTTT. Protein sequence: CASSTDGPHQPQHF.

This clonotype has a count of ten or more. The rearrangement links TRBV12-3 or TRBV12-4 to TRBJ2-1; 10 bases map to TRBD2. V shed 5 bases, J shed 2 bases, and the junction held 6 bases outside the gene matches. The CDR3 contains 16 residues. The CDR3, as DNA: TGTGCCAGCAGTCTCGGGACTAGCGAAGCCTACAATGAGCAGTTCTTC. Translating it yields CASSLGTSEAYNEQFF.

The chain links TRBV28 to TRBJ2-1, with D unresolved. V was cut by 6 bases and J by 0 bases, with 12 bases left in between. The CDR3 is 15 amino acids. Germline V gives CDR1 MDHEN, CDR2 SYDVKM. The CDR3 DNA is TGTGCCAGCAGGGCTTTGCCTCTCTCCTACAATGAGCAGTTCTTC. Its translation is CASRALPLSYNEQFF.

This clonotype has a count of ten or more. V is TRBV3-1 and J is TRBJ2-7, with 7 positions matching TRBD1. This CDR3 contains 14 residues. Germline lookup yields CDR1 LGHDT and CDR2 YNNKEL (reference sequence). The junction had 6 bases not matched to a gene; V was cut back by 5 bases and J by 2 bases. The CDR3 DNA sequence: TGTGCCAGCAGCTACGGACAGGCGACCTACGAGCAGTACTTC. Translation: CASSYGQATYEQYF.

At least ten counts were recorded for this clonotype. The chain couples TRBV7-2 to TRBJ2-7; maybe TRBD1 (6 bases). The CDR3 sequence is 17 residues long. Germline V gene lookup returns CDR1 SGHTA and CDR2 FQGNSA. V lost 5 bases and J lost 0, with 20 bases in between. In DNA form, the CDR3 reads TGTGCCAGCAGCGGGCGAGTTGGGGGCTCAAACTCCTACGAGCAGTACTTC. It is translated as CASSGRVGGSNSYEQYF.

In DNA form, the CDR3 reads TGTGCCACCAGTGATCCGACTAACGAGCAGTTCTTC. Translation gives CATSDPTNEQFF. The chain is built from TRBV24-1 and TRBJ2-1; possibly TRBD2 for D (5 bases). Trimming stripped 3 bases from V and 10 bases from J, with 9 bases between. The CDR3 length is 12 residues. The germline CDR1 and CDR2 sequences are KGHDR and SFDVKD.

This clonotype occurred many times. The genes are TRBV25-1 and TRBJ2-7; 10 bases fit TRBD1. Germline-derived CDR1 and CDR2 are MGHDK and SYGVNS. CDR3 length: 14 residues. With V trimmed by 1 base and J by 6 bases, 3 bases remained unmatched. This chain's CDR3 is CASSEWDRGSEQYF. CDR3 nucleotides: TGTGCCAGCAGTGAATGGGACAGGGGAAGCGAGCAGTACTTC.

This clonotype has only a few counts. The chain employs TRBV13 and TRBJ2-1; 9 bases match TRBD1. The V gene end was trimmed by 2 bases and the J gene end by 12 bases; junction bases not matched to a gene: 11. Per the germline V gene, CDR1 is PRHDT and CDR2 is FYEKMQ (reference sequence). The CDR3 is made up of 15 amino acids. This CDR3 is CASSLSGQGSGGQFF. The CDR3 DNA reads as TGTGCCAGCAGCTTATCGGGACAGGGATCAGGCGGGCAGTTCTTC.

This clonotype was counted ten times or more. The rearrangement joins TRBV7-8 to TRBJ2-1, with a possible D match to TRBD1 (6 bases). The CDR3 contains 16 residues. The V end lost 4 bases, the J end lost 3 bases, and 16 bases lay between the germline ends. The germline CDR1 and CDR2 sequences are SGHVS and FQNEAQ. The CDR3 here is CASSSYRVLVYNEQFF. The CDR3 nucleotides are TGTGCCAGCAGCTCGTACAGGGTTTTAGTCTACAATGAGCAGTTCTTC. Together with reference TRBV7-8 and TRBJ2-1, the CDR3 gives the full variable domain: GAGVSQSPRYKVAKRGQDVALRCDPISGHVSLFWYQQALGQGPEFLTYFQNEAQLDKSGLPSDRFFAERPEGSVSTLKIQRTQQEDSAVYLCASSSYRVLVYNEQFFGPGTRLTVL.

This clonotype was counted between two and nine times. This chain connects TRBV5-1 to TRBJ1-1; D is uncertain. V lost 8 bases and J lost 1, with 15 bases in between. Germline-derived CDR1 and CDR2 are SGHRS and YFSETQ. The CDR3 covers 14 residues. The DNA for the CDR3 is TGCGCCAGTATGGACGGGAGCCCGAACACTGAAGCTTTCTTT. The encoded protein is CASMDGSPNTEAFF.

This clonotype showed up many times. The gene calls are TRBV28 and TRBJ1-4; D is unresolved. Trimming removed 3 bases from V and 5 bases from J, with 16 bases in between. Germline assignment: CDR1 MDHEN and CDR2 SYDVKM. The CDR3 is made up of 16 amino acids. CDR3 sequence reads: CASSFDLRKENEKLFF. The CDR3 DNA reads TGTGCCAGCAGTTTCGATCTTAGGAAGGAGAATGAAAAACTGTTTTTT.

This clonotype has a handful of counts. V is TRBV20-1 and J is TRBJ1-6; D is uncertain. Deletions cut 3 bases from V and 9 bases from J, with 15 bases between. From germline, CDR1 is DFQATT and CDR2 SNEGSKA (reference sequence). The CDR3 is 14 residues long. The CDR3 region is CSARRRVSSSPLHF. The CDR3 nucleotides are TGCAGTGCTAGGCGGCGTGTAAGCTCTTCACCCCTCCACTTT.